The source of this T cell receptor (beta chain) is a study of blood T cell repertoires in COVID-19. Study overall: Collection of acute and convalescent COVID-19 samples took place in the United States, Italy and Spain. The cDNA or gDNA used as material had been derived from T cells, B-cell-depleted T cells, or PBMCs.

J gave up 3 bases and V 4 bases, and 11 bases lay outside the gene matches. The germline V gene encodes CDR1 SGHTS and CDR2 YDEGEE. This CDR3 is built from 16 residues. Some clones are missing from TCRdb's copy, which holds only in-frame ones; the method was immunoSEQ multiplex PCR. Seen here are about 220,000 clones, 82% observed once, and the top ten hold 3% to 3.5%. Recovery meant two consecutive negative NP/OP PCR tests, professional clearance, or resolved symptoms. The chain couples TRBV5-8 to TRBJ2-5; TRBD2 aligns across 8 bases. The sequence derives from a woman aged 55-75 years who had recovered from COVID-19. The sequenced material came from PBMCs or T cells enriched from blood (not recorded which). CDR3: CASSAFPRGAKETQYF. In DNA form, the CDR3 reads TGTGCCAGCAGCGCCTTTCCGCGGGGGGCTAAAGAGACCCAGTACTTC.